This T cell receptor (beta chain) comes out of a study of T-cell memory formation after mild COVID-19. MiXCR, applied by TCRdb to the 5' RACE reads, yields one record per CDR3 protein. This sample has hundreds of thousands of distinct CDR3 sequences, with roughly a fifth found just once. This CDR3 is built from 13 residues. With 1 base clipped from V and 8 bases from J, the junction kept 2 bases outside the gene matches. CDR1 ENHRY and CDR2 SYGVKD come from the germline V gene. Whole-study findings and limits: Clones that contracted from day 15 to 85 had balanced CD4/CD8; later expanders were CD4+ biased.

This clonotype was detected only a few times. Antigen specificity is unknown. The sample taken for sequencing was PBMCs or a T cell subset sorted from them (not recorded which). This sequence originates from an adult woman who had mild COVID-19 (a few samples of this study predate the infection). Cell type and time point are not known. The V gene is TRBV10-3, the J gene TRBJ2-1; 7 nucleotides line up with TRBD1. The CDR3 DNA reads as TGTGCCATCAGTGAGTTAGGACAGGATGAGCAGTTCTTC. It translates to CAISELGQDEQFF.